This entry lists 7 T cell receptor beta chains sequenced from one sample in a study of T cells after yellow fever vaccination. TCRdb analysed the 5' RACE reads with MiXCR anew, one entry per CDR3 protein. The sample carries 250,000 or so distinct CDR3 sequences, more than 3.5% recorded once. The starting material was PBMCs, obtained 15 days after the yellow fever booster vaccination. These receptors were obtained from a man aged 18 to 35 who received the YFV17D yellow fever vaccine.

Note on this clonotype: This clone may be a read error of a much larger clone one base away. This sequence joins TRBV12-3 or TRBV12-4 and TRBJ2-5; D remains ambiguous. CDR3 size: 14 residues. V dropped 6 bases and J dropped 5 bases, with 16 bases sitting between them. The CDR3 protein is CASSIILVGETQYF. The CDR3 DNA reads TGTGCCAGCAGCATTATTCTTGTCGGGGAGACCCAGTACTTC.

The table lists this clonotype with many counts. V is TRBV5-1 and J is TRBJ1-1; TRBD1 is a possible D gene (5 bases). Germline CDR1 reads SGHRS; CDR2 reads YFSETQ. CDR3 length equals 13 residues. The V gene lost 5 bases and the J gene lost 2 bases, with 10 bases spanning the gap. For the CDR3, the DNA is TGCGCCAGCAGAGGGGATTATAACACTGAAGCTTTCTTT. Amino acids: CASRGDYNTEAFF.

This clonotype was recorded a few times. As DNA, the CDR3 is TGCGCCAGCAGCGGCGGGGCCCCCATGAGCTCCTACAATGAGCAGTTCTTC. Amino acids: CASSGGAPMSSYNEQFF. V and J are TRBV5-1 and TRBJ2-1, with a tentative D call TRBD2 (6 bases). Trimming pared 4 bases from V and 0 bases from J, leaving 17 bases between. This CDR3 has 17 residues. Germline CDR1 is SGHRS and CDR2 is YFSETQ.

This clonotype was counted at least ten times. The rearrangement joins TRBV5-1 to TRBJ2-1, with 10 nucleotides matching TRBD2. Germline CDR1 SGHRS, CDR2 YFSETQ. There are 14 residues in the CDR3. V lost 2 bases to trimming and J lost 10 bases; unmatched junction nucleotides: 6. DNA of the CDR3: TGCGCCAGCAGCTTCCTAGCGGGAGATATAGAGCAGTTCTTC. Amino acids: CASSFLAGDIEQFF.

There are many counts of this clonotype. This sequence joins TRBV12-3 or TRBV12-4 and TRBJ2-5; TRBD1 or TRBD2 may be the D gene (5 bases each). Trimming stripped 3 bases from V and 1 base from J, with 9 bases between. This CDR3 has 14 amino acids. CDR3 in amino acids: CASSLGRIQETQYF. The DNA of the CDR3 is TGTGCCAGCAGTTTGGGACGGATCCAAGAGACCCAGTACTTC.

This clonotype was counted many times. This chain uses TRBV7-9 with TRBJ1-1, with 9 nucleotides matching TRBD1. CDR3 length: 13 amino acids. J lost 11 bases, V lost 1 base, and 5 bases had no gene match. Germline loops: CDR1 SEHNR, CDR2 FQNEAQ (reference sequence). CDR3 bases: TGTGCCAGCAGCTTAGGTACAGGGGGCTCGGCTTTCTTT. Translating it yields CASSLGTGGSAFF.

This clonotype was seen ten or more times. The V and J genes are TRBV12-3 or TRBV12-4 and TRBJ2-5; 7 bases are shared with TRBD1. The CDR3 covers 14 residues. The V segment lost 6 bases and the J segment 5 bases; nucleotides outside the gene matches: 9. The CDR3 DNA reads as TGTGCCAGCAGCAGGACGACAGGGTTGGAGACCCAGTACTTC. Protein sequence: CASSRTTGLETQYF.